A single TCR beta chain is shown here with its context. Its specificity is unknown. The sample originates from a study of cytomegalovirus exposure and HLA in healthy donors. On the study more broadly: Earlier results showed roughly 120 million unique TCR beta sequences derived from 150 million to 200 million T cells.

General study points: The authors enumerated roughly 160 TCR beta chains as linked to cytomegalovirus. In an earlier analysis, most TCR beta V segments were productive about 87% or about 30% of the time.

The germline V gene encodes CDR1 SGHNT and CDR2 YYREEE (reference sequence). The ends lost 4 bases at V and 7 bases at J; junction bases unmatched: 7. The CDR3 runs 14 residues. PCR primers comprised 60 Vbeta and 13 Jbeta primers. Method: immunoSEQ multiplex PCR; TCRdb's copy keeps in-frame clones and lacks some. The sample yields 100,000 to 150,000 clones, roughly 80% seen once. The gene calls are TRBV5-4 and TRBJ1-1, with 10 bases lining up with TRBD1. Material for sequencing was PBMCs. The receptor's source is a female donor in good health and CMV-seropositive. The CDR3 here is CASSTGTGANEAFF. CDR3 bases: TGTGCCAGCAGCACCGGGACAGGGGCGAATGAAGCTTTCTTT.